These T cell receptor beta chains were read from a single sample in a study of vaccination effects on CD4 cells after COVID-19. Their antigens are not known. Using immunoSEQ multiplex PCR, the repertoire was profiled, and TCRdb retains in-frame clones only, with some absent. The data contain 30,000 to 40,000 clones, roughly 70% of them singletons. The material was CD4+ T cells from PBMCs cultured with SARS-CoV-2 spike peptides, obtained before COVID-19 vaccination. These TCRs come from a human donor who received a COVID-19 vaccine. CDR3s include the opening cysteine and the closing phenylalanine or tryptophan. The order of the fields is J gene, clone size, V gene, D gene, CDR3 DNA, CDR3 protein. The D gene is left open where the match is weak. Not every row has a clone size; where given, it reads once, few, many or a size class.

>TRBJ1-1|-|TRBV6-4|TRBD1
TGTGCCAGCTCCGTGGACAGGACCACTGAAGCTTTCTTT
CASSVDRTTEAFF
>TRBJ2-3|-|TRBV18|-
TGTGCCAGCTCACGGGGGACCACAGATACGCAGTATTTT
CASSRGTTDTQYF
>TRBJ1-2|-|TRBV19|-
TGTGCCAGTAGTATAGAGGCAGGGTCTGGCGGCTACACCTTC
CASSIEAGSGGYTF
>TRBJ2-2|few|TRBV9|TRBD2
TGTGCCAGCAGCGTCTTTAGCGGGGACTCCGGGGAGCTGTTTTTT
CASSVFSGDSGELFF
>TRBJ1-3|-|TRBV5-1|-
TGCGCCAGCAGCGACCAAGGGGGTTCATCTGGAAACACCATATATTTT
CASSDQGGSSGNTIYF
>TRBJ1-3|-|TRBV6-5|TRBD1
TGTGCCAGCAGTTCCCGAGGGGGCCGCTCTGGAAACACCATATATTTT
CASSSRGGRSGNTIYF
>TRBJ2-1|-|TRBV7-2|-
TGTGCCAGCAGCTTAGCGTTGACGGGAGATGAGCAGTTCTTC
CASSLALTGDEQFF
>TRBJ2-3|-|TRBV6-6|-
TGTGCCAGTCAAAAGACAGTTAGCACAGATACGCAGTATTTT
CASQKTVSTDTQYF
>TRBJ1-2|-|TRBV6-5|-
TGTGCCAGCAGTTACTCGTACAGGGTTGGTGGCTACACCTTC
CASSYSYRVGGYTF
>TRBJ1-1|-|TRBV5-4|-
TGTGCCAGCAGATTGGCGGGGGCGAACACTGAAGCTTTCTTT
CASRLAGANTEAFF
>TRBJ2-3|-|TRBV7-2|-
TGTGCCAGCAGCTTAGCCAGGGGCTCAGATACGCAGTATTTT
CASSLARGSDTQYF
>TRBJ2-2|-|TRBV24-1|TRBD2
TGTGCCACCAGTGATTCGCGCGGACTAGCGGGGGGACCTGGCGACCGGGGGGAGCTGTTTTTT
CATSDSRGLAGGPGDRGELFF
>TRBJ1-5|-|TRBV7-9|-
TGTGCCAGCAGCTCGAACGGCGGGGGGTCGGGCAATCAGCCCCAGCATTTT
CASSSNGGGSGNQPQHF
>TRBJ2-1|-|TRBV18|-
TGTGCCAGCTCACCTCAGCCCGGGGAACAGTTCTTC
CASSPQPGEQFF
>TRBJ2-7|-|TRBV18|-
TGTGCCAGCTCACCAGAAACCGGGGCCTACTCCTACGAGCAGTACTTC
CASSPETGAYSYEQYF
>TRBJ2-1|-|TRBV11-3|-
TGTGCCAGCAGCTTAGGAGGAGAGCAGTTCTTC
CASSLGGEQFF